This is a list of T cell receptor beta chains from one sample in a study of post-analysis software for immune sequencing data. TCRdb re-called the PCR reads with MiXCR, one entry per CDR3 protein. The sample lists roughly 400,000 distinct CDR3 sequences, approximately 37% occurring once. Sequenced: blood. Source of these receptors: a girl aged 2 to 9 with multiple sclerosis. CDR3s include the opening cysteine and the closing phenylalanine or tryptophan. The order of the fields is clone size, V gene, J gene, D gene, CDR3 protein, CDR3 DNA. The D gene is left open where the match is weak. For some rows the clone size is stated as once, few or many, or as a class when expanded; others skip it.

clone size: many; V gene: TRBV29-1; J gene: TRBJ2-7; D gene: .; CDR3 protein: CSVSDSSYEQYF; CDR3 DNA: TGCAGCGTTTCGGACAGTTCCTACGAGCAGTACTTC
clone size: .; V gene: TRBV6-5; J gene: TRBJ2-7; D gene: TRBD1; CDR3 protein: CASSYHDRAYEQYF; CDR3 DNA: TGTGCCAGCAGTTACCACGACAGGGCCTACGAGCAGTACTTC
clone size: once; V gene: TRBV3-1; J gene: TRBJ1-4; D gene: TRBD1; CDR3 protein: CASSRTGITNEKLFF; CDR3 DNA: TGTGCCAGCAGCCGGACAGGGATAACTAATGAAAAACTGTTTTTT
clone size: few; V gene: TRBV29-1; J gene: TRBJ2-7; D gene: .; CDR3 protein: CSVVFDFYEQYF; CDR3 DNA: TGCAGCGTTGTTTTTGACTTCTACGAGCAGTACTTC
clone size: .; V gene: TRBV6-5; J gene: TRBJ1-5; D gene: TRBD1; CDR3 protein: CASSHDRGHQPQHF; CDR3 DNA: TGTGCCAGCAGTCACGACAGGGGTCACCAGCCCCAGCATTTT
clone size: .; V gene: TRBV20-1; J gene: TRBJ2-7; D gene: TRBD2; CDR3 protein: CSARQRGKYEQYF; CDR3 DNA: TGCAGTGCTAGGCAGCGGGGGAAATACGAGCAGTACTTC
clone size: .; V gene: TRBV11-1; J gene: TRBJ1-1; D gene: .; CDR3 protein: CASSFWSLRTTEAFF; CDR3 DNA: TGTGCCAGCAGCTTCTGGAGCCTAAGAACCACTGAAGCTTTCTTT
clone size: .; V gene: TRBV20-1; J gene: TRBJ2-7; D gene: TRBD2; CDR3 protein: CSARSLAGASYEQYF; CDR3 DNA: TGCAGTGCTAGATCACTAGCGGGAGCGAGCTACGAGCAGTACTTC
clone size: .; V gene: TRBV20-1; J gene: TRBJ2-7; D gene: TRBD2; CDR3 protein: CRVSSGSYEQYF; CDR3 DNA: TGCAGAGTCTCGAGCGGGAGCTACGAGCAGTACTTC
clone size: many; V gene: TRBV7-2; J gene: TRBJ2-7; D gene: TRBD1; CDR3 protein: CASSQGQGAYEQYF; CDR3 DNA: TGTGCCAGCAGCCAGGGACAGGGTGCGTACGAGCAGTACTTC
clone size: .; V gene: TRBV20-1; J gene: TRBJ2-1; D gene: .; CDR3 protein: CSARDAQGSNNEQFF; CDR3 DNA: TGCAGTGCTAGAGATGCGCAGGGCAGCAACAATGAGCAGTTCTTC
clone size: .; V gene: TRBV28; J gene: TRBJ1-5; D gene: .; CDR3 protein: CASSVINSGNQPQHF; CDR3 DNA: TGTGCCAGCAGTGTGATAAACAGCGGCAATCAGCCCCAGCATTTT
clone size: .; V gene: TRBV4-1; J gene: TRBJ2-5; D gene: TRBD2; CDR3 protein: CASSSLGTSGDQETQYF; CDR3 DNA: TGCGCCAGCAGCTCTCTAGGGACTAGCGGGGATCAAGAGACCCAGTACTTC
clone size: .; V gene: TRBV6-5; J gene: TRBJ1-1; D gene: .; CDR3 protein: CASSTPGRGNTEAFF; CDR3 DNA: TGTGCCAGCAGTACTCCCGGGAGGGGGAACACTGAAGCTTTCTTT